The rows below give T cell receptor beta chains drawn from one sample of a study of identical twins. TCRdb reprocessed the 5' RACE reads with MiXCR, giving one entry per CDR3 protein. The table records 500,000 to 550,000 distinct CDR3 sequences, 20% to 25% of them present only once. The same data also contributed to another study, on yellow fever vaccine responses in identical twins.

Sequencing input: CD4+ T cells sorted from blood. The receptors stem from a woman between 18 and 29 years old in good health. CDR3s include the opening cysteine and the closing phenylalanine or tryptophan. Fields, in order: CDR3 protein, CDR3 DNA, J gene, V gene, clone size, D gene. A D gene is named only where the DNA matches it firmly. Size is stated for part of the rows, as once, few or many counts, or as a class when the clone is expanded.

cdr3_aa: CASSKSGLGRETQYF; cdr3_nt: TGTGCCAGCAGTAAAAGCGGACTAGGTCGAGAGACCCAGTACTTC; j_call: TRBJ2-5; v_call: TRBV27; clone_size: -; d_call: TRBD2
cdr3_aa: CASSEARTGDTGELFF; cdr3_nt: TGTGCCAGCAGTGAAGCAAGGACAGGCGACACCGGGGAGCTGTTTTTT; j_call: TRBJ2-2; v_call: TRBV2; clone_size: -; d_call: TRBD1
cdr3_aa: CARRTEGSYEQYF; cdr3_nt: TGTGCCAGGCGGACAGAAGGCTCCTACGAGCAGTACTTC; j_call: TRBJ2-7; v_call: TRBV2; clone_size: few; d_call: -
cdr3_aa: CASSTGTSGRGDTQYF; cdr3_nt: TGTGCCAGCAGTACGGGGACTAGCGGGAGAGGGGATACGCAGTATTTT; j_call: TRBJ2-3; v_call: TRBV2; clone_size: few; d_call: TRBD2
cdr3_aa: CASRPDSTNEKLFF; cdr3_nt: TGTGCCAGCAGGCCGGACAGCACTAATGAAAAACTGTTTTTT; j_call: TRBJ1-4; v_call: TRBV12-3/TRBV12-4; clone_size: -; d_call: -
cdr3_aa: CASSVEGRASSYEQYF; cdr3_nt: TGTGCCAGCAGCGTAGAAGGCAGGGCTAGCTCCTACGAGCAGTACTTC; j_call: TRBJ2-7; v_call: TRBV9; clone_size: many; d_call: -
cdr3_aa: CAISEFTSGEGDTQYF; cdr3_nt: TGTGCCATCAGTGAATTCACTAGCGGCGAAGGAGATACGCAGTATTTT; j_call: TRBJ2-3; v_call: TRBV10-3; clone_size: -; d_call: TRBD2
cdr3_aa: CSARVAVANTGELFF; cdr3_nt: TGCAGTGCCCGCGTAGCGGTGGCGAACACCGGGGAGCTGTTTTTT; j_call: TRBJ2-2; v_call: TRBV20-1; clone_size: few; d_call: -
cdr3_aa: CATSRDLAGAQSGELFF; cdr3_nt: TGTGCCACCAGCAGAGATCTGGCAGGGGCTCAATCCGGGGAGCTGTTTTTT; j_call: TRBJ2-2; v_call: TRBV15; clone_size: -; d_call: -
cdr3_aa: CASRFAEASYNEQFF; cdr3_nt: TGCGCCAGCAGATTTGCGGAAGCCTCCTACAATGAGCAGTTCTTC; j_call: TRBJ2-1; v_call: TRBV5-1; clone_size: -; d_call: -
cdr3_aa: CSAREGGVTYNEQFF; cdr3_nt: TGCAGTGCTAGAGAGGGGGGAGTGACCTACAATGAGCAGTTCTTC; j_call: TRBJ2-1; v_call: TRBV20-1; clone_size: many; d_call: -
cdr3_aa: CASSYRVDEQFF; cdr3_nt: TGTGCCAGCAGCTACAGGGTAGATGAGCAGTTCTTC; j_call: TRBJ2-1; v_call: TRBV5-6; clone_size: few; d_call: -
cdr3_aa: CATSMPAYEQYF; cdr3_nt: TGTGCCACCAGCATGCCGGCCTACGAGCAGTACTTC; j_call: TRBJ2-7; v_call: TRBV15; clone_size: -; d_call: -
cdr3_aa: CASSLGGDRFNEQFF; cdr3_nt: TGCGCCAGCAGCTTGGGTGGGGACAGATTCAATGAGCAGTTCTTC; j_call: TRBJ2-1; v_call: TRBV5-1; clone_size: -; d_call: TRBD1
cdr3_aa: CASSLMTGQGLSPLHF; cdr3_nt: TGTGCCAGCAGCCTTATGACAGGACAGGGACTTTCACCCCTCCACTTT; j_call: TRBJ1-6; v_call: TRBV5-6; clone_size: -; d_call: TRBD1
cdr3_aa: CATSTGGADTGELFF; cdr3_nt: TGTGCCACCAGCACAGGGGGCGCAGACACCGGGGAGCTGTTTTTT; j_call: TRBJ2-2; v_call: TRBV15; clone_size: -; d_call: TRBD1
cdr3_aa: CSASFGGAVGEQFF; cdr3_nt: TGCAGTGCTAGTTTCGGGGGCGCCGTAGGGGAGCAGTTCTTC; j_call: TRBJ2-1; v_call: TRBV20-1; clone_size: -; d_call: -
cdr3_aa: CASSARYSGRSYEQYF; cdr3_nt: TGTGCCAGCAGTGCTCGCTATAGCGGGAGATCCTACGAGCAGTACTTC; j_call: TRBJ2-7; v_call: TRBV12-3/TRBV12-4; clone_size: -; d_call: TRBD2
cdr3_aa: CASRSRSQGYEQFF; cdr3_nt: TGTGCCAGCAGGTCCCGGAGTCAGGGTTATGAGCAGTTCTTC; j_call: TRBJ2-1; v_call: TRBV28; clone_size: -; d_call: -
cdr3_aa: CASTAGYNQPQHF; cdr3_nt: TGTGCCAGCACCGCAGGATACAATCAGCCCCAGCATTTT; j_call: TRBJ1-5; v_call: TRBV12-3/TRBV12-4; clone_size: -; d_call: -
cdr3_aa: CASSELTGSSYNEQFF; cdr3_nt: TGTGCCAGCAGTGAATTGACAGGGAGCTCCTACAATGAGCAGTTCTTC; j_call: TRBJ2-1; v_call: TRBV6-1; clone_size: -; d_call: TRBD1
cdr3_aa: CASSGTGNTGELFF; cdr3_nt: TGTGCCAGCAGTGGGACAGGGAACACCGGGGAGCTGTTTTTT; j_call: TRBJ2-2; v_call: TRBV12-3/TRBV12-4; clone_size: many; d_call: TRBD1
cdr3_aa: CAISLGTGTEAFF; cdr3_nt: TGTGCCATCAGTTTGGGGACAGGGACTGAAGCTTTCTTT; j_call: TRBJ1-1; v_call: TRBV10-3; clone_size: once; d_call: TRBD1
cdr3_aa: CSAVRPPRDEQFF; cdr3_nt: TGCAGTGCCGTCCGTCCCCCTAGGGATGAGCAGTTCTTC; j_call: TRBJ2-1; v_call: TRBV20-1; clone_size: -; d_call: -
cdr3_aa: CSARLAGGPDTQYF; cdr3_nt: TGCAGTGCTAGGCTAGCGGGAGGGCCCGATACGCAGTATTTT; j_call: TRBJ2-3; v_call: TRBV20-1; clone_size: -; d_call: TRBD2
cdr3_aa: CATSRVKGWDSPLHF; cdr3_nt: TGTGCCACCAGCAGAGTTAAGGGGTGGGATTCACCCCTCCACTTT; j_call: TRBJ1-6; v_call: TRBV15; clone_size: -; d_call: -
cdr3_aa: CSVVRTSGGEDTQYF; cdr3_nt: TGCAGCGTTGTTCGGACTAGCGGGGGGGAAGATACGCAGTATTTT; j_call: TRBJ2-3; v_call: TRBV29-1; clone_size: -; d_call: TRBD2
cdr3_aa: CASRESSGTGELFF; cdr3_nt: TGTGCCAGCAGAGAGTCTAGCGGGACCGGGGAGCTGTTTTTT; j_call: TRBJ2-2; v_call: TRBV6-8; clone_size: -; d_call: TRBD2
cdr3_aa: CSARGMVQETQYF; cdr3_nt: TGCAGTGCTAGAGGAATGGTTCAAGAGACCCAGTACTTC; j_call: TRBJ2-5; v_call: TRBV20-1; clone_size: few; d_call: -
cdr3_aa: CSLQGQGFTDTQYF; cdr3_nt: TGCAGCCTCCAGGGGCAGGGCTTCACAGATACGCAGTATTTT; j_call: TRBJ2-3; v_call: TRBV20-1; clone_size: -; d_call: -
cdr3_aa: CASSLVRSAEAFF; cdr3_nt: TGTGCCAGCAGCTTAGTAAGGTCCGCTGAAGCTTTCTTT; j_call: TRBJ1-1; v_call: TRBV11-2; clone_size: few; d_call: -
cdr3_aa: CASSLSGTHTYEQYF; cdr3_nt: TGCGCCAGCAGCTTGAGCGGGACCCACACCTACGAGCAGTACTTC; j_call: TRBJ2-7; v_call: TRBV5-1; clone_size: few; d_call: TRBD2
cdr3_aa: CATSDLTLNEQFF; cdr3_nt: TGTGCCACCAGTGATCTCACTTTGAATGAGCAGTTCTTC; j_call: TRBJ2-1; v_call: TRBV24-1; clone_size: -; d_call: -
cdr3_aa: CSAPGQTSYNEQFF; cdr3_nt: TGCAGTGCTCCGGGACAGACATCCTACAATGAGCAGTTCTTC; j_call: TRBJ2-1; v_call: TRBV20-1; clone_size: -; d_call: TRBD1
cdr3_aa: CASSLPWGRIRTDTQYF; cdr3_nt: TGTGCCAGCAGCCTCCCGTGGGGAAGGATCCGCACAGATACGCAGTATTTT; j_call: TRBJ2-3; v_call: TRBV7-2; clone_size: few; d_call: -
cdr3_aa: CASSLRTSGSSTTDTQYF; cdr3_nt: TGCGCCAGCAGCTTGAGGACTAGCGGGAGTTCCACCACAGATACGCAGTATTTT; j_call: TRBJ2-3; v_call: TRBV5-1; clone_size: -; d_call: TRBD2
cdr3_aa: CASSQDRNTEAFF; cdr3_nt: TGTGCCAGCAGCCAAGATCGGAACACTGAAGCTTTCTTT; j_call: TRBJ1-1; v_call: TRBV14; clone_size: many; d_call: -
cdr3_aa: CASSQGQGAGYTF; cdr3_nt: TGTGCCAGCAGCCAGGGGCAGGGAGCTGGCTACACCTTC; j_call: TRBJ1-2; v_call: TRBV3-1; clone_size: -; d_call: -
cdr3_aa: CASSGEGWQPQHF; cdr3_nt: TGTGCCAGCAGTGGAGAAGGTTGGCAGCCCCAGCATTTT; j_call: TRBJ1-5; v_call: TRBV2; clone_size: few; d_call: -
cdr3_aa: CASSQALAGGEQYF; cdr3_nt: TGTGCCAGCAGCCAAGCCTTGGCCGGGGGCGAGCAGTACTTC; j_call: TRBJ2-7; v_call: TRBV14; clone_size: few; d_call: -
cdr3_aa: CASSQPTGNTGELFF; cdr3_nt: TGCGCCAGCAGCCAGCCGACAGGGAACACCGGGGAGCTGTTTTTT; j_call: TRBJ2-2; v_call: TRBV4-1; clone_size: many; d_call: -
cdr3_aa: CASSVGGVDEQYF; cdr3_nt: TGTGCCAGCAGCGTAGGCGGTGTGGACGAGCAGTACTTC; j_call: TRBJ2-7; v_call: TRBV9; clone_size: -; d_call: -
cdr3_aa: CSVERRLNYNEQFF; cdr3_nt: TGCAGCGTTGAAAGGAGGTTAAACTACAATGAGCAGTTCTTC; j_call: TRBJ2-1; v_call: TRBV29-1; clone_size: -; d_call: -
cdr3_aa: CASSFSGREKYF; cdr3_nt: TGTGCCAGCAGCTTCTCCGGGAGGGAGAAGTACTTC; j_call: TRBJ2-7; v_call: TRBV7-8; clone_size: few; d_call: TRBD2
cdr3_aa: CASSLEEGLASYNEQFF; cdr3_nt: TGTGCCAGCAGCTTAGAAGAGGGACTAGCGTCCTACAATGAGCAGTTCTTC; j_call: TRBJ2-1; v_call: TRBV7-8; clone_size: few; d_call: TRBD2